This passage covers 25 T cell receptor beta chains from one sample sequenced in a study of identifying expanded T cells in peripheral blood. The assay was immunoSEQ multiplex PCR, and TCRdb's table has in-frame clones only and misses some. Here the sample spans 65,000 to 95,000 clones, around 84% being singletons. Sequenced: blood. Receptor source: a person aged 18-70 years in good health.

J is TRBJ2-4 and V is TRBV19, with TRBD1 as a possible D gene (6 bases). Deletions cut 5 bases from V and 5 bases from J, with 10 bases between. CDR1 is LNHDA and CDR2 is SQIVND in the germline V gene (reference sequence). The CDR3 is 13 amino acids. This chain's CDR3 is CASSQGQQNIQYF. The CDR3 DNA reads TGTGCCAGTAGTCAAGGACAGCAAAACATTCAGTACTTC.

The V call is TRBV28, the J call TRBJ2-1; the match to TRBD2 covers 12 bases. Germline V gene lookup returns CDR1 MDHEN and CDR2 SYDVKM. The CDR3 has 15 residues. J gave up 5 bases and V 8 bases, and 7 bases lay outside the gene matches. The CDR3 loop is CASLQLAGGHNEQFF. The CDR3 DNA reads as TGTGCCAGCCTTCAACTAGCGGGAGGCCACAATGAGCAGTTCTTC.

The rearrangement links TRBV19 to TRBJ2-7, with 11 bases identical to TRBD1. The J segment lost 4 bases and the V segment lost 10 bases, leaving 6 bases of the junction unmatched. The CDR3 is 13 amino acids. Germline CDR1 is LNHDA and CDR2 is SQIVND (reference sequence). The CDR3 DNA follows: TGTGCCACCTCCGGGACAGGGGGTTACGAGCAGTACTTC. Translated: CATSGTGGYEQYF.

This clone has only a few counts. The chain recombines TRBV7-3 with TRBJ2-2; D gene ambiguous. The CDR3 is made up of 13 amino acids. Between the trimmed V and J ends, which lost 3 bases and 0 bases, there was a span of 2 bases. Germline-derived CDR1 and CDR2 are SGHTA and FQGTGA. The CDR3 DNA reads TGTGCCAGCAGCTTGACGAACACCGGGGAGCTGTTTTTT. Residues: CASSLTNTGELFF.

The CDR3 sequence is CASSPSGGGDQPQHF. The CDR3 DNA is TGTGCCAGCAGTCCCAGTGGGGGGGGCGATCAGCCCCAGCATTTT. The V and J genes are TRBV6-5 and TRBJ1-5; tentatively, D is TRBD1 (6 bases). The CDR3 is made up of 15 amino acids. With 5 bases removed from V and 5 bases from J, the gap between germline ends came to 16 bases. The germline CDR1 and CDR2 sequences are MNHEY and SVGAGI.

The genes are TRBV7-8 and TRBJ2-1, with D perhaps matching TRBD1 (6 bases). The length of the CDR3 is 16 residues. With 3 bases removed from V and 4 bases from J, the gap between germline ends came to 16 bases. CDR1 and CDR2 (germline): SGHVS, FQNEAQ. CDR3 sequence: CASSFQSLGAYNEQFF. CDR3 nucleotides: TGTGCCAGCAGCTTTCAATCGTTGGGGGCTTACAATGAGCAGTTCTTC.

The V gene is TRBV18, the J gene TRBJ1-5; D ambiguous. V gave up 2 bases and J gave up 0 bases, with 5 bases separating them. The CDR3 runs 14 residues. CDR1 and CDR2 (germline): KGHSH, LQKENI. CDR3 residues: CASSPSDSNQPQHF. CDR3 coding DNA: TGTGCCAGCTCACCATCGGATAGCAATCAGCCCCAGCATTTT.

V gene TRBV9 combines with J gene TRBJ1-4; tentatively, D is TRBD1 (6 bases). There are 13 residues in the CDR3. The ends were cut back, 0 bases at V and 12 bases at J, with 12 bases in the middle. The germline V gene has CDR1 SGDLS and CDR2 YYNGEE. The CDR3 DNA follows: TGTGCCAGCAGCGTAGAAGGGGGGCAGCAACTGTTTTTT. This encodes CASSVEGGQQLFF. Supplemented by reference TRBV9 and TRBJ1-4, the full variable domain reads DSGVTQTPKHLITATGQRVTLRCSPRSGDLSVYWYQQSLDQGLQFLIQYYNGEERAKGNILERFSAQQFPDLHSELNLSSLELGDSALYFCASSVEGGQQLFFGSGTQLSVL.

The chain has TRBV19 and TRBJ1-2; 8 nucleotides line up with TRBD1. Germline CDR1 is LNHDA and CDR2 is SQIVND (reference sequence). The junction had 5 bases not matched to a gene; V was cut back by 7 bases and J by 1 base. The CDR3 extends over 14 amino acids. The CDR3 nucleotides are TGTGCCAGTACCCTGGACAGGGTTAACTATGGCTACACCTTC. This encodes CASTLDRVNYGYTF.

The chain joins TRBV15 to TRBJ2-7; 8 bases are a match to TRBD2. The germline CDR1 and CDR2 sequences are LNHNV and YYDKDF (reference sequence). The CDR3 loop spans 15 amino acids. The junction had 7 bases not matched to a gene; V was cut back by 3 bases and J by 3 bases. CDR3 in amino acids: CATSSGGGLGYEQYF. The CDR3, as DNA: TGTGCCACCAGCAGCGGCGGGGGGCTGGGCTACGAGCAGTACTTC.

The chain is built from TRBV5-4 and TRBJ1-4; 9 nucleotides align to TRBD1. CDR3 length equals 17 residues. V shed 0 bases, J shed 7 bases, and the junction held 10 bases outside the gene matches. Germline V lookup: CDR1 SGHNT, CDR2 YYREEE (reference sequence). The CDR3 bases are TGTGCCAGCAGCTTGGCTGCAACCGGGACAGGGAGTGAAAAACTGTTTTTT. Encoded protein: CASSLAATGTGSEKLFF.

The chain is built from TRBV2 and TRBJ2-7; D might be TRBD2 (5 bases). The ends were cut back, 3 bases at V and 0 bases at J, with 12 bases in the middle. CDR1 and CDR2 from the germline V gene are SNHLY and FYNNEI. The CDR3 loop spans 15 amino acids. In nucleotides, the CDR3 is TGTGCCAGCAGTGATCAGCGGACCCTCTCCTACGAGCAGTACTTC. Protein: CASSDQRTLSYEQYF.

The chain joins TRBV10-3 to TRBJ1-2; tentatively, D is TRBD1 (5 bases). Trimming stripped 3 bases from V and 4 bases from J, with 6 bases between. In germline, CDR1 is ENHRY, CDR2 SYGVKD. There are 12 residues in the CDR3. The CDR3 here is CAISEQVYGYTF. The CDR3 DNA follows: TGTGCCATCAGTGAACAGGTCTATGGCTACACCTTC.

The genes are TRBV9 and TRBJ2-7; D unclear. CDR3 length equals 15 residues. From germline, CDR1 is SGDLS and CDR2 YYNGEE. Trimming shortened V by 2 bases and J by 0 bases, and 12 bases separated the two germline ends. The CDR3 sequence: CASSVTSDPSYEQYF. CDR3 nucleotides: TGTGCCAGCAGCGTCACATCTGACCCCTCCTACGAGCAGTACTTC.

This chain uses TRBV7-9 with TRBJ2-7; the D gene is possibly TRBD1 (8 bases). The CDR3 sequence is 14 residues long. Deletions cut 8 bases from V and 2 bases from J, with 16 bases between. Germline CDR1 is SEHNR and CDR2 is FQNEAQ (reference sequence). CDR3 loop: CASSTGGDAYEQYF. Written as DNA, the CDR3 is TGTGCCAGCTCCACAGGGGGGGACGCCTACGAGCAGTACTTC. The full variable domain, in which reference TRBV7-9 and TRBJ2-7 provide the parts outside the CDR3, is DTGVSQNPRHKITKRGQNVTFRCDPISEHNRLYWYRQTLGQGPEFLTYFQNEAQLEKSRLLSDRFSAERPKGSFSTLEIQRTEQGDSAMYLCASSTGGDAYEQYFGPGTRLTVT.

V and J are TRBV19 and TRBJ2-7; D remains ambiguous. The germline gives CDR1 LNHDA, CDR2 SQIVND (reference sequence). Trimming removed 3 bases at V and 0 bases at J, with 9 bases between. The CDR3 contains 14 residues. In nucleotides, the CDR3 is TGTGCCAGTAGTATTATGGGCAGCTCCTACGAGCAGTACTTC. This encodes CASSIMGSSYEQYF. The variable domain in full, completed from reference TRBV19 and TRBJ2-7, reads DGGITQSPKYLFRKEGQNVTLSCEQNLNHDAMYWYRQDPGQGLRLIYYSQIVNDFQKGDIAEGYSVSREKKESFPLTVTSAQKNPTAFYLCASSIMGSSYEQYFGPGTRLTVT.

The chain is built from TRBV11-2 and TRBJ2-1; possibly TRBD2 for D (5 bases). This CDR3 is built from 15 residues. Germline V CDR1 and CDR2: SGHAT, FQNNGV. Trimming removed 2 bases from V and 7 bases from J, with 15 bases in between. The CDR3 coding sequence is TGTGCCAGCAGCTTAACTGGGAGACGAGGGAATGAGCAGTTCTTC. Encoded protein: CASSLTGRRGNEQFF.

V gene TRBV7-2 combines with J gene TRBJ2-1; 8 bases map to TRBD2. Germline values: CDR1 SGHTA, CDR2 FQGNSA. The CDR3 is made up of 15 amino acids. After removal of 6 bases from V and 7 bases from J, the junction contained 11 bases not matched to a gene. DNA for the CDR3: TGTGCCAGCAGTGATCAGGGACTAGTAACAAATGAGCAGTTCTTC. Residues: CASSDQGLVTNEQFF.

The chain uses TRBV5-5 and TRBJ2-5; D is ambiguous. CDR3 size: 13 residues. CDR1 is SGHKS, CDR2 YYEKEE, per germline (reference sequence). The V gene lost 0 bases and the J gene lost 2 bases, with 5 bases spanning the gap. The CDR3, as DNA: TGTGCCAGCAGCTTGGTACGTCAAGAGACCCAGTACTTC. Translated, it gives CASSLVRQETQYF.

This rearrangement joins TRBV30 to TRBJ2-7; 7 bases agree with TRBD2. The CDR3 totals 14 residues. J was trimmed by 2 bases and V by 2 bases; bases with no gene match: 6. Germline CDR1 GTSNPN, CDR2 SVGIG (reference sequence). CDR3 in amino acids: CAWSIGAGAYEQYF. The CDR3, as DNA: TGTGCCTGGAGTATCGGGGCGGGGGCCTACGAGCAGTACTTC.

The chain combines TRBV5-4 with TRBJ2-7; 7 bases map to TRBD2. This CDR3 is built from 14 residues. After removal of 4 bases from V and 1 base from J, the junction contained 5 bases not matched to a gene. Germline lookup yields CDR1 SGHNT and CDR2 YYREEE (reference sequence). The CDR3 nucleotides are TGTGCCAGCAGCCCGTGGGAGGGTTCCTACGAGCAGTACTTC. The encoded protein is CASSPWEGSYEQYF.

J is TRBJ1-2 and V is TRBV29-1, with D perhaps matching TRBD1 (5 bases). The CDR3 is 14 residues long. V lost 3 bases and J lost 4, with 15 bases in between. In germline, CDR1 is SQVTM, CDR2 ANQGSEA. Here the CDR3 reads CSVDRQLVTYGYTF. In nucleotides, the CDR3 is TGCAGCGTTGATCGACAGCTCGTGACCTATGGCTACACCTTC.

J is TRBJ2-1 and V is TRBV18; the match to TRBD2 covers 8 bases. Unmatched junction bases numbered 10, after V lost 0 bases and J lost 0 bases. The germline gives CDR1 KGHSH, CDR2 LQKENI. This CDR3 is 19 amino acids long. The CDR3 sequence is CASSPPNVRAGDSYNEQFF. The CDR3, as DNA: TGTGCCAGCTCACCACCGAACGTCCGAGCGGGAGACTCCTACAATGAGCAGTTCTTC.

This chain joins TRBV14 and TRBJ2-3, with TRBD2 as a possible D gene (5 bases). Trimming stripped 2 bases from V and 0 bases from J, with 15 bases between. Germline CDR1 and CDR2: SGHDN and FVKESK. The CDR3 is 17 residues long. In nucleotides, the CDR3 is TGTGCCAGCAGCCAAAGGACCCGATGGACTAGCACAGATACGCAGTATTTT. As protein: CASSQRTRWTSTDTQYF.

The chain carries TRBV7-2 and TRBJ2-5, with 7 positions matching TRBD1. The V segment lost 5 bases and the J segment 1 base; nucleotides outside the gene matches: 7. This CDR3 is built from 15 residues. CDR1 and CDR2 from the germline V gene are SGHTA and FQGNSA. The CDR3 reads CASSESRGTQETQYF. In nucleotides, the CDR3 is TGTGCCAGCAGCGAGTCCAGGGGGACCCAAGAGACCCAGTACTTC.